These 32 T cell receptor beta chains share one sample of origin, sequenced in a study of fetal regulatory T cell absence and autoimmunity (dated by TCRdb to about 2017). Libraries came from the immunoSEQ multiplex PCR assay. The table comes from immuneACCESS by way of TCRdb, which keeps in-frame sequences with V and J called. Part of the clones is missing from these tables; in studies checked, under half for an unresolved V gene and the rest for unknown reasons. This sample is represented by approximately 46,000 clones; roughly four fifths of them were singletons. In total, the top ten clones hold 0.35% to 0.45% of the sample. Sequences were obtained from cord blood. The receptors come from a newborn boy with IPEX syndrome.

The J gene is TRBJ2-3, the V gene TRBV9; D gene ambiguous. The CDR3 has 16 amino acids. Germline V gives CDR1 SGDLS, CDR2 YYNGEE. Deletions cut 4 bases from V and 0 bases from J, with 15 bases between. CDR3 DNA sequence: TGTGCCAGCAGCCCTAAACAAGCCACTAGCACAGATACGCAGTATTTT. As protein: CASSPKQATSTDTQYF.

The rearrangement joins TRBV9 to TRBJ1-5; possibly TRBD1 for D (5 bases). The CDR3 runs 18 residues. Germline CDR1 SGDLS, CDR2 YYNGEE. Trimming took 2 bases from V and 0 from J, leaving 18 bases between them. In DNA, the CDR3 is TGTGCCAGCAGCGTCCACCTCGCCAGGGTGTATAGCAATCAGCCCCAGCATTTT. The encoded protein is CASSVHLARVYSNQPQHF.

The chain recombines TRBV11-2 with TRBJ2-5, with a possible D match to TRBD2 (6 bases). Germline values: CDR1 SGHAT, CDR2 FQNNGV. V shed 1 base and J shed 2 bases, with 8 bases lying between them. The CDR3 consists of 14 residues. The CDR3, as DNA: TGTGCCAGCAGCTTAGTAGCGGAACAAGAGACCCAGTACTTC. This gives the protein CASSLVAEQETQYF.

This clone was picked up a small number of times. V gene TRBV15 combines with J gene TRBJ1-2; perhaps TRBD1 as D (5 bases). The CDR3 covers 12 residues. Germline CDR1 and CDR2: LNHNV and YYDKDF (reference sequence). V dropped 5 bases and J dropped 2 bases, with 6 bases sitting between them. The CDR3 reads CATSSGNYGYTF. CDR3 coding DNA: TGTGCCACCAGCTCAGGGAACTATGGCTACACCTTC.

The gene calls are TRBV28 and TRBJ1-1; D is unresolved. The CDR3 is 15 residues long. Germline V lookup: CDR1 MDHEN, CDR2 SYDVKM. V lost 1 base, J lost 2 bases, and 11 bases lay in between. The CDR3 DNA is TGTGCCAGCAGTTTATTCCCGGACGGAAACACTGAAGCTTTCTTT. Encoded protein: CASSLFPDGNTEAFF.

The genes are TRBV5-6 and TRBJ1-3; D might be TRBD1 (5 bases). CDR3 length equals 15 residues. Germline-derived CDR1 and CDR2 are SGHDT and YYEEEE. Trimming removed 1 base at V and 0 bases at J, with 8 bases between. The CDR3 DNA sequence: TGTGCCAGCAGCTTGCCCAGGGACTCTGGAAACACCATATATTTT. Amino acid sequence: CASSLPRDSGNTIYF. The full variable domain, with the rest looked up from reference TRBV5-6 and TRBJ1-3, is DAGVTQSPTHLIKTRGQQVTLRCSPKSGHDTVSWYQQALGQGPQFIFQYYEEEERQRGNFPDRFSGHQFPNYSSELNVNALLLGDSALYLCASSLPRDSGNTIYFGEGSWLTVV.

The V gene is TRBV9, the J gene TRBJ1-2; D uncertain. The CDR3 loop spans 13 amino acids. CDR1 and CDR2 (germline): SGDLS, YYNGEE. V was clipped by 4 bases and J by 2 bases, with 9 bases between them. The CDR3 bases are TGTGCCAGCAGCCCCCGGGAGAACTATGGCTACACCTTC. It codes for CASSPRENYGYTF.

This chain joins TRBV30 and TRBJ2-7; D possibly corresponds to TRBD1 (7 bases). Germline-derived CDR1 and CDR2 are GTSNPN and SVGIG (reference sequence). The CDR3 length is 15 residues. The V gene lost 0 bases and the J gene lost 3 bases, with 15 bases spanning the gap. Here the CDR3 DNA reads TGTGCCTGGAGTGTACTGGGGGGACAGAGCTACGAGCAGTACTTC. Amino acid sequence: CAWSVLGGQSYEQYF. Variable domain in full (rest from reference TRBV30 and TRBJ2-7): SQTIHQWPATLVQPVGSPLSLECTVEGTSNPNLYWYRQAAGRGLQLLFYSVGIGQISSEVPQNLSASRPQDRQFILSSKKLLLSDSGFYLCAWSVLGGQSYEQYFGPGTRLTVT.

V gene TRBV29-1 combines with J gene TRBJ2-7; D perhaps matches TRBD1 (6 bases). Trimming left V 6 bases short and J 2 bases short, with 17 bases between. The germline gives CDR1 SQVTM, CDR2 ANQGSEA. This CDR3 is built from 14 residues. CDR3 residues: CSVLWQGSPYEQYF. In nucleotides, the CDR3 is TGCAGCGTCCTATGGCAGGGGTCCCCCTACGAGCAGTACTTC.

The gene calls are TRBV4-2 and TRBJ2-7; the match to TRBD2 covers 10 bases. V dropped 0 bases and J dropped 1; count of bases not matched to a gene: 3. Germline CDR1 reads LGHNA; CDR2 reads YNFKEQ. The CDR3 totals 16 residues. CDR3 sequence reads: CASSQDPLAGSYEQYF. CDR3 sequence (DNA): TGTGCCAGCAGCCAAGACCCACTAGCGGGGTCCTACGAGCAGTACTTC.

CDR3 DNA sequence: TGTGCCAGTAGTCTCGGACTTAGCACAGATACGCAGTATTTT. Its translation: CASSLGLSTDTQYF. J is TRBJ2-3 and V is TRBV19; perhaps TRBD2 as D (5 bases). Germline V gene data show CDR1 as LNHDA and CDR2 as SQIVND (reference sequence). This CDR3 is 14 amino acids long. Trimming removed 5 bases from V and 0 bases from J, with 9 bases in between.

The CDR3 protein is CATSRDRGANTEAFF. DNA of the CDR3: TGTGCCACCAGCAGAGATCGAGGGGCGAACACTGAAGCTTTCTTT. The chain employs TRBV15 and TRBJ1-1; possible D gene TRBD1, 5 bases. Looked up from germline, CDR1 is LNHNV and CDR2 is YYDKDF (reference sequence). V gave up 0 bases and J gave up 1 base, with 9 bases separating them. The CDR3 spans 15 residues.

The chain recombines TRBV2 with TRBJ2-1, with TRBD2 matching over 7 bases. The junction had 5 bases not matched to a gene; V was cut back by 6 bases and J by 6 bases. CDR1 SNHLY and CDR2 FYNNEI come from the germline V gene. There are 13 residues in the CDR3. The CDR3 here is CASSGDYSNEQFF. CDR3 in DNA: TGTGCCAGCAGCGGGGACTACTCCAATGAGCAGTTCTTC.

CDR3 nucleotide sequence: TGTGCCAGCTCACCAGACGCAGGGGGCACTGAAGCTTTCTTT. Its translation is CASSPDAGGTEAFF. The gene calls are TRBV18 and TRBJ1-1; 7 bases fit TRBD1. The germline V gene encodes CDR1 KGHSH and CDR2 LQKENI. With V trimmed by 2 bases and J by 4 bases, 4 bases remained unmatched. The CDR3 has 14 amino acids.

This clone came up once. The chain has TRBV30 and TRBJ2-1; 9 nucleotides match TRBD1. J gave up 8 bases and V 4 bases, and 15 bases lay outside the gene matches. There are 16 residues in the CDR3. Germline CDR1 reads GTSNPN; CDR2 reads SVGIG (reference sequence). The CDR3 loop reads CAWNPPGQGSSDEQFF. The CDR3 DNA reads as TGTGCCTGGAACCCTCCGGGACAGGGAAGTAGCGATGAGCAGTTCTTC.

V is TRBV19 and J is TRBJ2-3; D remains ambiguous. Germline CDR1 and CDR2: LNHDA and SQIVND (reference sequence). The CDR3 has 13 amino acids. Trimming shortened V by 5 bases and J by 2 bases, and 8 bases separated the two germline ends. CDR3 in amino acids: CASSFGFTDTQYF. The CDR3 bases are TGTGCCAGTAGTTTTGGCTTCACAGATACGCAGTATTTT. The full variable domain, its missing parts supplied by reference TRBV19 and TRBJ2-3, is DGGITQSPKYLFRKEGQNVTLSCEQNLNHDAMYWYRQDPGQGLRLIYYSQIVNDFQKGDIAEGYSVSREKKESFPLTVTSAQKNPTAFYLCASSFGFTDTQYFGPGTRLTVL.

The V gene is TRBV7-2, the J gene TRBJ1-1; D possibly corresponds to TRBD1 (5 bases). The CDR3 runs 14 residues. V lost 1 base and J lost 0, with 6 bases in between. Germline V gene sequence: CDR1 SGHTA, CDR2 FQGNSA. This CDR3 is CASSLDRLNTEAFF. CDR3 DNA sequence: TGTGCCAGCAGCTTAGACAGGCTGAACACTGAAGCTTTCTTT.

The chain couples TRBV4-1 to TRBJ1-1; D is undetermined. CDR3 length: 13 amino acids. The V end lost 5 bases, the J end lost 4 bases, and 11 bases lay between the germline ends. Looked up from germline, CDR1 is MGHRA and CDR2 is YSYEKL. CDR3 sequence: CASSASPGTEAFF. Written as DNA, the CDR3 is TGCGCCAGCAGCGCGAGCCCGGGCACTGAAGCTTTCTTT.

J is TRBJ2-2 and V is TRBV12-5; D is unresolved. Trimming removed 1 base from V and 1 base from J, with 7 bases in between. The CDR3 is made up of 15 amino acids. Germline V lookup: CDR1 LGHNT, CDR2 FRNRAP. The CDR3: CASGLGLVNTGELFF. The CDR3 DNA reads TGTGCTAGTGGTTTGGGGCTTGTGAACACCGGGGAGCTGTTTTTT.

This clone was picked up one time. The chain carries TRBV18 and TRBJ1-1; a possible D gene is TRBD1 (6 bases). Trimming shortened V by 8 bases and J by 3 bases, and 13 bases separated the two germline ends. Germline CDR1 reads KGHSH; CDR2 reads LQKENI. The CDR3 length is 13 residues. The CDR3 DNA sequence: TGTGCCAGCGTAACTCAGGGGCACACTGAAGCTTTCTTT. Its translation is CASVTQGHTEAFF. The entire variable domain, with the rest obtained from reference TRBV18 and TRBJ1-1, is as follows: NAGVMQNPRHLVRRRGQEARLRCSPMKGHSHVYWYRQLPEEGLKFMVYLQKENIIDESGMPKERFSAEFPKEGPSILRIQQVVRGDSAAYFCASVTQGHTEAFFGQGTRLTVV.

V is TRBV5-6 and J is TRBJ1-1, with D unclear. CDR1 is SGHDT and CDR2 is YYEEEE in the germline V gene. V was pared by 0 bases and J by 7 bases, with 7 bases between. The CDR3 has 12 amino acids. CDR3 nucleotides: TGTGCCAGCAGCTTGGGCGGGCATGAAGCTTTCTTT. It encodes CASSLGGHEAFF. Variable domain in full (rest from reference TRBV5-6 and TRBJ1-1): DAGVTQSPTHLIKTRGQQVTLRCSPKSGHDTVSWYQQALGQGPQFIFQYYEEEERQRGNFPDRFSGHQFPNYSSELNVNALLLGDSALYLCASSLGGHEAFFGQGTRLTVV.

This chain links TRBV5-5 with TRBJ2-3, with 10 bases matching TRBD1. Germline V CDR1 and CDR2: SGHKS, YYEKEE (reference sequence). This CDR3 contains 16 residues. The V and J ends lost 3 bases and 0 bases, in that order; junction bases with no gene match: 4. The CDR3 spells CASSSDRGTSTDTQYF. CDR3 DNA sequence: TGTGCCAGCAGCTCGGACAGGGGGACTAGCACAGATACGCAGTATTTT. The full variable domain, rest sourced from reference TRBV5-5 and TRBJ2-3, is DAGVTQSPTHLIKTRGQQVTLRCSPISGHKSVSWYQQVLGQGPQFIFQYYEKEERGRGNFPDRFSARQFPNYSSELNVNALLLGDSALYLCASSSDRGTSTDTQYFGPGTRLTVL.

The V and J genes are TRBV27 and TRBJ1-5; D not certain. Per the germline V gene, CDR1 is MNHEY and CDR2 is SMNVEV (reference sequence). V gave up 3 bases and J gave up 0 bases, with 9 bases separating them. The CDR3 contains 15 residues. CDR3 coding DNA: TGTGCCAGCAGTTTGTTGGGTTATAGCAATCAGCCCCAGCATTTT. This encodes CASSLLGYSNQPQHF.

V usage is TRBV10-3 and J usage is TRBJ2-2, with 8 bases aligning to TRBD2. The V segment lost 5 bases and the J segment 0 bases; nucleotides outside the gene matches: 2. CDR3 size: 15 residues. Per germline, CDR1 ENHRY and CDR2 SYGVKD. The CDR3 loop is CAISPLAANTGELFF. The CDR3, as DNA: TGTGCCATCAGTCCACTAGCGGCGAACACCGGGGAGCTGTTTTTT.

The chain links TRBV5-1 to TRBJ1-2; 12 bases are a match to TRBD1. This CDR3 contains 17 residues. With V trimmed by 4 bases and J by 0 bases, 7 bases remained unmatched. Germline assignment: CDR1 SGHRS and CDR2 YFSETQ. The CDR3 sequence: CASSPGQGALANYGYTF. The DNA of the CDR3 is TGCGCCAGCAGCCCGGGACAGGGGGCCTTAGCTAACTATGGCTACACCTTC.

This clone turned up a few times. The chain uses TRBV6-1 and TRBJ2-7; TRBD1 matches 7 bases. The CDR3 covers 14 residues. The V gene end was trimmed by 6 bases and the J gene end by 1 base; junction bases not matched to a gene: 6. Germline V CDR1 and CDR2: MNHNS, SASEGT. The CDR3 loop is CASRRTGGSYEQYF. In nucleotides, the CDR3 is TGTGCCAGCAGGAGGACAGGCGGATCCTACGAGCAGTACTTC.

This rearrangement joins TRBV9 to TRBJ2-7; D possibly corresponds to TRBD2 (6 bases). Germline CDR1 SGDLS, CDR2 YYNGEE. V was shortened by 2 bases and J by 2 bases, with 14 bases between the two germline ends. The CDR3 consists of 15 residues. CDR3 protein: CASSVGPSSAYEQYF. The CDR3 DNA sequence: TGTGCCAGCAGCGTGGGCCCATCTAGCGCCTACGAGCAGTACTTC.

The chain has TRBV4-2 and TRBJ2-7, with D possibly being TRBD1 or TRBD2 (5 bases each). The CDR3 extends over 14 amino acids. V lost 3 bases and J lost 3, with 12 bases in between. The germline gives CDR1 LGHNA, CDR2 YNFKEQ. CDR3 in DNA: TGTGCCAGCAGCCACCCAGGGAGAGGCTACGAGCAGTACTTC. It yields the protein CASSHPGRGYEQYF.

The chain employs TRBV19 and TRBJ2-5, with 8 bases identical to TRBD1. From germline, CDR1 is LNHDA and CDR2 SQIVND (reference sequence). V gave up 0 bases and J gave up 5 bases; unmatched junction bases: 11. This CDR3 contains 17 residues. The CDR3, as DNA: TGTGCCAGTAGTATAGATGCCCCCACAGGGGGGAGGGAGACCCAGTACTTC. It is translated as CASSIDAPTGGRETQYF.

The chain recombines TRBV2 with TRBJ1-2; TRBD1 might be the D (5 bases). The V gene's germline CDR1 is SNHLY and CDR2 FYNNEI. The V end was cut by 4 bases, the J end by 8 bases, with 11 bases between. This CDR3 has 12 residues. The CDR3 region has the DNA TGTGCCAGCAGTGCCCCCAGGGTGGGCTACACCTTC. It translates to CASSAPRVGYTF. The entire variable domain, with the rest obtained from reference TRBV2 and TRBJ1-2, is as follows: EPEVTQTPSHQVTQMGQEVILRCVPISNHLYFYWYRQILGQKVEFLVSFYNNEISEKSEIFDDQFSVERPDGSNFTLKIRSTKLEDSAMYFCASSAPRVGYTFGSGTRLTVV.

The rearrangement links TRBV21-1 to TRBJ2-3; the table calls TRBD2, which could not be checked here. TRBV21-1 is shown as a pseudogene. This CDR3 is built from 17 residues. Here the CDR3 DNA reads TGTGCCAGCAGCAAAGTTAGGTGGGAACGGGACACAGATACGCAGTATTTT. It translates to CASSKVRWERDTDTQYF.

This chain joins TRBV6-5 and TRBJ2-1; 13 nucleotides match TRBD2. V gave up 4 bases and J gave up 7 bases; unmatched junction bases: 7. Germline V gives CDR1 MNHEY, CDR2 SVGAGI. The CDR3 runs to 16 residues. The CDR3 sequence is CASSSLTSGRRNEQFF. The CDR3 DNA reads TGTGCCAGCAGTTCCCTGACTAGCGGGAGGAGAAATGAGCAGTTCTTC.